These T cell receptor beta chains were read from a single sample in a study of spatial heterogeneity in lung cancer. From the 5' RACE reads, TCRdb called clonotypes with MiXCR, one entry per CDR3 protein. The sample holds some 37,000 distinct CDR3 sequences; 7.5% are singletons and the top ten take 25% to 35%. The source was PBMCs, collected at surgery. The receptors here all came from a male donor with early-stage non-small cell lung cancer. CDR3s include the opening cysteine and the closing phenylalanine or tryptophan. The order of the fields is clone size, D gene, J gene, V gene, CDR3 DNA, CDR3 protein. A D gene is named only where the DNA matches it firmly. Part of the rows lack a size; the others show once, few, many or a class for expanded clones.

clone size: many; D gene: -; J gene: TRBJ1-3; V gene: TRBV6-6; CDR3 DNA: TGTGCCAGCAGTTTAGAACAGGGTTTCTCTGGAAACACCATATATTTT; CDR3 protein: CASSLEQGFSGNTIYF
clone size: many; D gene: -; J gene: TRBJ1-1; V gene: TRBV3-1; CDR3 DNA: TGTGCCAGCAGCCAATGGGGGTTGACTGAAGCTTTCTTT; CDR3 protein: CASSQWGLTEAFF
clone size: -; D gene: TRBD1; J gene: TRBJ2-1; V gene: TRBV2; CDR3 DNA: TGTGCCAGCAGTGAGCTGGGACAGGGGGCTAGCGATGAGCAGTTCTTC; CDR3 protein: CASSELGQGASDEQFF
clone size: -; D gene: -; J gene: TRBJ2-1; V gene: TRBV7-7; CDR3 DNA: TGTGCTAGCAGCTTAGACTTCTTCAATGAGCAGTTCTTC; CDR3 protein: CASSLDFFNEQFF
clone size: -; D gene: -; J gene: TRBJ2-1; V gene: TRBV6-2/TRBV6-3; CDR3 DNA: TGTGCCAGCAGTTTTTGGCAGCGTGGGGGAAGATACAATGAGCAGTTCTTC; CDR3 protein: CASSFWQRGGRYNEQFF
clone size: many; D gene: -; J gene: TRBJ2-4; V gene: TRBV20-1; CDR3 DNA: TGCAGTGCCCCGACCCGAGCCAAAAACATTCAGTACTTC; CDR3 protein: CSAPTRAKNIQYF
clone size: few; D gene: -; J gene: TRBJ1-5; V gene: TRBV20-1; CDR3 DNA: TGCAGTGCTAGAGAGGGGGCGAGCAATCAGCCCCAGCATTTT; CDR3 protein: CSAREGASNQPQHF
clone size: many; D gene: TRBD2; J gene: TRBJ2-3; V gene: TRBV29-1; CDR3 DNA: TGCAGCGTTGGTCGACTAGCGGGAGTGGGAGATACGCAGTATTTT; CDR3 protein: CSVGRLAGVGDTQYF
clone size: -; D gene: TRBD2; J gene: TRBJ2-3; V gene: TRBV30; CDR3 DNA: TGTGCCTGGAGAAGACTAGCGGGGGTCACAGATACGCAGTATTTT; CDR3 protein: CAWRRLAGVTDTQYF
clone size: -; D gene: TRBD1; J gene: TRBJ1-3; V gene: TRBV20-1; CDR3 DNA: TGCAGTGCTAGAGAATGGACAGGGCGAAACACCATATATTTT; CDR3 protein: CSAREWTGRNTIYF
clone size: many; D gene: -; J gene: TRBJ1-3; V gene: TRBV12-3/TRBV12-4; CDR3 DNA: TGTGCCAGCAGCCTCGTCAGCACCATATATTTT; CDR3 protein: CASSLVSTIYF
clone size: -; D gene: -; J gene: TRBJ2-7; V gene: TRBV7-2; CDR3 DNA: TGTGCCAGCAGCCCCCAAAGCGACAGTACGGTCCAGTACTTC; CDR3 protein: CASSPQSDSTVQYF
clone size: many; D gene: -; J gene: TRBJ2-1; V gene: TRBV11-3; CDR3 DNA: TGTGCCAGCAGCTTAGGCCTTTCCTACAATGAGCAGTTCTTC; CDR3 protein: CASSLGLSYNEQFF
clone size: many; D gene: TRBD2; J gene: TRBJ2-1; V gene: TRBV28; CDR3 DNA: TGTGCCAGCAGTTACGATACAGCGGGAGCCGATGAGCAGTTCTTC; CDR3 protein: CASSYDTAGADEQFF
clone size: many; D gene: -; J gene: TRBJ1-4; V gene: TRBV7-2; CDR3 DNA: TGTGCCAGCAGCCTTAGAAGAAATGAAAAACTGTTTTTT; CDR3 protein: CASSLRRNEKLFF
clone size: few; D gene: TRBD2; J gene: TRBJ2-3; V gene: TRBV6-6; CDR3 DNA: TGTGCCAGCAGGGGAGCGGGGGGTATGGCAGATACGCAGTATTTT; CDR3 protein: CASRGAGGMADTQYF
clone size: -; D gene: -; J gene: TRBJ1-2; V gene: TRBV19; CDR3 DNA: TGTGCCAGTACCCTCTCGGACTCGTCCTGGGATGGCTACACCTTC; CDR3 protein: CASTLSDSSWDGYTF
clone size: -; D gene: -; J gene: TRBJ2-2; V gene: TRBV18; CDR3 DNA: TGTGCCAGCTCACTTCAATCGGGCACGAACACCGGGGAGCTGTTTTTT; CDR3 protein: CASSLQSGTNTGELFF
clone size: -; D gene: -; J gene: TRBJ1-3; V gene: TRBV14; CDR3 DNA: TGTGCCAGCAGCCAAGAGGGGGGAAGCTCTGGAAACACCATATATTTT; CDR3 protein: CASSQEGGSSGNTIYF
clone size: -; D gene: TRBD2; J gene: TRBJ2-2; V gene: TRBV14; CDR3 DNA: TGTGCCAGCAGCCTCAGATCTAGCGGGAGGGGCACCGGGGAGCTGTTTTTT; CDR3 protein: CASSLRSSGRGTGELFF
clone size: many; D gene: TRBD2; J gene: TRBJ2-5; V gene: TRBV6-2/TRBV6-3; CDR3 DNA: TGTGCCAGCAGTTACAGTAGCGGGAGTTCAGAGACCCAGTACTTC; CDR3 protein: CASSYSSGSSETQYF
clone size: few; D gene: -; J gene: TRBJ2-1; V gene: TRBV20-1; CDR3 DNA: TGCAGTGCTAGAGATTTAACAGTTTCCTACAATGAGCAGTTCTTC; CDR3 protein: CSARDLTVSYNEQFF
clone size: many; D gene: TRBD1; J gene: TRBJ2-3; V gene: TRBV20-1; CDR3 DNA: TGCAGTGCTAGGAAACTACCGGGACAGGGGACAGATACGCAGTATTTT; CDR3 protein: CSARKLPGQGTDTQYF
clone size: many; D gene: TRBD2; J gene: TRBJ2-1; V gene: TRBV25-1; CDR3 DNA: TGTGCCAGCACCCTAGCGGGGGGGCGGATCAATGAGCAGTTCTTC; CDR3 protein: CASTLAGGRINEQFF
clone size: few; D gene: TRBD1; J gene: TRBJ2-7; V gene: TRBV6-5; CDR3 DNA: TGTGCCAGCAGTCCCTCTGTGGGGACAGGGGACCACGAGCAGTACTTC; CDR3 protein: CASSPSVGTGDHEQYF
clone size: few; D gene: -; J gene: TRBJ1-2; V gene: TRBV7-2; CDR3 DNA: TGTGCCAGCAGCTTAGTAGTTGAAAATGGCTACACCTTC; CDR3 protein: CASSLVVENGYTF
clone size: few; D gene: -; J gene: TRBJ2-3; V gene: TRBV7-2; CDR3 DNA: TGTGCCAGCAGCATCCGACGGGGAGATACGCAGTATTTT; CDR3 protein: CASSIRRGDTQYF
clone size: few; D gene: TRBD1; J gene: TRBJ2-2; V gene: TRBV7-3; CDR3 DNA: TGTGCCAGCGAGTGGGGACAGGCCACCGGGGAGCTGTTTTTT; CDR3 protein: CASEWGQATGELFF
clone size: many; D gene: TRBD1; J gene: TRBJ1-1; V gene: TRBV12-3/TRBV12-4; CDR3 DNA: TGTGCCAGCAGCCGTAGACAGGGGCCGAACACTGAAGCTTTCTTT; CDR3 protein: CASSRRQGPNTEAFF
clone size: many; D gene: TRBD1; J gene: TRBJ1-5; V gene: TRBV12-5; CDR3 DNA: TGTGCTAGTGGTTCGTCCCCCGGGACAGGGGGCAATCAGCCCCAGCATTTT; CDR3 protein: CASGSSPGTGGNQPQHF
clone size: many; D gene: -; J gene: TRBJ2-3; V gene: TRBV5-1; CDR3 DNA: TGCGCCAGCAGCTCACTACTAGCTCCGACTGTGCTCAGGTTT; CDR3 protein: CASSSLLAPTVLRF
clone size: many; D gene: -; J gene: TRBJ1-2; V gene: TRBV12-3/TRBV12-4; CDR3 DNA: TGTGCCAGCAGTCCGGACCCTTATGGCTACACCTTC; CDR3 protein: CASSPDPYGYTF
clone size: -; D gene: TRBD1; J gene: TRBJ2-7; V gene: TRBV3-1; CDR3 DNA: TGTGCCAGCAGCCGTACGGGACAGGGGGACGAGCAGTACTTC; CDR3 protein: CASSRTGQGDEQYF
clone size: few; D gene: TRBD1; J gene: TRBJ2-1; V gene: TRBV12-3/TRBV12-4; CDR3 DNA: TGTGCCAGCAGCCGCTACCAGACAGGGGCCAATGAGCAGTTCTTC; CDR3 protein: CASSRYQTGANEQFF
clone size: few; D gene: -; J gene: TRBJ2-3; V gene: TRBV7-3; CDR3 DNA: TGTGCCAGCAGCTTGAATCCGCAGGGAACAGATACGCAGTATTTT; CDR3 protein: CASSLNPQGTDTQYF
clone size: many; D gene: -; J gene: TRBJ1-2; V gene: TRBV27; CDR3 DNA: TGTGCCAGCAGTTTAACCCCCAGAAATGGCTACACCTTC; CDR3 protein: CASSLTPRNGYTF
clone size: many; D gene: TRBD1; J gene: TRBJ2-2; V gene: TRBV14; CDR3 DNA: TGTGCCAGCAGCCGCGGGACAGGGGGCACCGGGGAGCTGTTTTTT; CDR3 protein: CASSRGTGGTGELFF
clone size: many; D gene: TRBD1; J gene: TRBJ2-5; V gene: TRBV7-9; CDR3 DNA: TGTGCCAGCAGCTTAGTCGGGACAGGCCTCCAAGAGACCCAGTACTTC; CDR3 protein: CASSLVGTGLQETQYF
clone size: many; D gene: -; J gene: TRBJ2-2; V gene: TRBV4-3; CDR3 DNA: TGCGCCAGCAGCCAAGTTTCTTCAGCGAACACCGGGGAGCTGTTTTTT; CDR3 protein: CASSQVSSANTGELFF
clone size: many; D gene: TRBD1; J gene: TRBJ2-5; V gene: TRBV24-1; CDR3 DNA: TGTGCCACCAGTGACCCGACAGGGGGGGGAGAGACCCAGTACTTC; CDR3 protein: CATSDPTGGGETQYF
clone size: few; D gene: -; J gene: TRBJ2-3; V gene: TRBV5-1; CDR3 DNA: TGCGCCAGCCGCCCCTCTGGGGGCCACACAAATACGCAGTATTTT; CDR3 protein: CASRPSGGHTNTQYF
clone size: many; D gene: -; J gene: TRBJ2-6; V gene: TRBV4-2; CDR3 DNA: TGTGCCAGCAGCCAGATCGTGGGAGGACCTCGTGGGGCCAACGTCCTGACTTTC; CDR3 protein: CASSQIVGGPRGANVLTF
clone size: -; D gene: -; J gene: TRBJ1-1; V gene: TRBV12-3/TRBV12-4; CDR3 DNA: TGTGCCAGCAGCTCCAGTGCCCCCTCCACAGAGCAAACTACTGAAGCTTTCTTT; CDR3 protein: CASSSSAPSTEQTTEAFF
clone size: few; D gene: -; J gene: TRBJ1-4; V gene: TRBV6-1; CDR3 DNA: TGTGCCAGCAGTGAACAGTGGTTGGATGAAAAACTGTTTTTT; CDR3 protein: CASSEQWLDEKLFF
clone size: few; D gene: -; J gene: TRBJ2-5; V gene: TRBV5-1; CDR3 DNA: TGCGCCAGCAGCTTGGCGGGGGGCATAGAGACCCAGTACTTC; CDR3 protein: CASSLAGGIETQYF
clone size: many; D gene: TRBD2; J gene: TRBJ2-5; V gene: TRBV18; CDR3 DNA: TGTGCCAGCTCACCTCCTGGACTAGCGGGTTCCGAGACCCAGTACTTC; CDR3 protein: CASSPPGLAGSETQYF
clone size: many; D gene: TRBD2; J gene: TRBJ2-5; V gene: TRBV20-1; CDR3 DNA: TGCAGTGCTACGAATCCGGGACTAAGGGTAGAGACCCAGTACTTC; CDR3 protein: CSATNPGLRVETQYF
clone size: few; D gene: TRBD1; J gene: TRBJ2-7; V gene: TRBV7-7; CDR3 DNA: TGTGCTAGCAGCGCCGGGACAGGGCCCTACGAGCAGTACTTC; CDR3 protein: CASSAGTGPYEQYF
clone size: few; D gene: -; J gene: TRBJ2-3; V gene: TRBV4-3; CDR3 DNA: TGCGCCAGCAGCCAAGTTGGCCTTCCAGATACGCAGTATTTT; CDR3 protein: CASSQVGLPDTQYF
clone size: -; D gene: -; J gene: TRBJ2-1; V gene: TRBV5-1; CDR3 DNA: TGCGCCAGCAGCTTTCAGGGCTCATCCTACAATGAGCAGTTCTTC; CDR3 protein: CASSFQGSSYNEQFF
clone size: many; D gene: -; J gene: TRBJ1-2; V gene: TRBV12-3/TRBV12-4; CDR3 DNA: TGTGCCAGCAGTACAGGTGGCTCAGGCTATGGCTACACCTTC; CDR3 protein: CASSTGGSGYGYTF
clone size: few; D gene: TRBD1; J gene: TRBJ1-2; V gene: TRBV6-5; CDR3 DNA: TGTGCCAGCTCCCTGACCGGGGGACAGCCTTTATACTATGGCTACACCTTC; CDR3 protein: CASSLTGGQPLYYGYTF